Given below is one T cell receptor (beta chain) in context. This CDR3 comprises 15 residues. The source of the sample is a study of blood T cell repertoires in COVID-19. Study background: Samples representing acute and convalescent COVID-19 were sourced from the United States, Italy and Spain.

The method was immunoSEQ multiplex PCR; TCRdb's version includes in-frame clones alone and lacks a portion of them. The data contain 150,000 to 170,000 clones, about four fifths of them singletons. The TCR originated in a woman of 80 years or more with acute or convalescent COVID-19. This chain connects TRBV21-1 to TRBJ2-7; the table calls TRBD2, which could not be checked here. TRBV21-1 is designated a pseudogene. Sequencing was carried out using peripheral blood. The DNA for the CDR3 is TGTGCCAGCAGCAAAGGGGCAGTTGGGAGTTACGAGCAGTACTTC. Translation gives CASSKGAVGSYEQYF.